The subject of this entry is one T cell receptor beta chain. What it binds is unknown. These data originate in a study of cytomegalovirus exposure and HLA in healthy donors. Overall study findings and caveats: In a later analysis, at a false discovery rate of 0.05, under 20,000 TCR beta sequences matched HLA alleles.

The CDR3 contains 17 residues. Germline V gene lookup returns CDR1 LNHDA and CDR2 SQIVND (reference sequence). J gave up 2 bases and V 1 base, and 10 bases lay outside the gene matches. PCR involved 60 Vbeta and 13 Jbeta primers. Clones were sequenced by immunoSEQ multiplex PCR, and TCRdb holds only the in-frame ones, with some missing. The sample has about 110,000 clones, about four fifths seen once; the top ten hold roughly 4.4%. The chain recombines TRBV19 with TRBJ1-1; TRBD1 agrees at 7 bases. The sequence came from a man in his thirties or forties in good health and CMV-seropositive. Specimen: PBMCs. CDR3 protein: CASSIGGGQVINTEAFF. In DNA form, the CDR3 reads TGTGCCAGTAGTATAGGGGGCGGACAGGTAATTAACACTGAAGCTTTCTTT.